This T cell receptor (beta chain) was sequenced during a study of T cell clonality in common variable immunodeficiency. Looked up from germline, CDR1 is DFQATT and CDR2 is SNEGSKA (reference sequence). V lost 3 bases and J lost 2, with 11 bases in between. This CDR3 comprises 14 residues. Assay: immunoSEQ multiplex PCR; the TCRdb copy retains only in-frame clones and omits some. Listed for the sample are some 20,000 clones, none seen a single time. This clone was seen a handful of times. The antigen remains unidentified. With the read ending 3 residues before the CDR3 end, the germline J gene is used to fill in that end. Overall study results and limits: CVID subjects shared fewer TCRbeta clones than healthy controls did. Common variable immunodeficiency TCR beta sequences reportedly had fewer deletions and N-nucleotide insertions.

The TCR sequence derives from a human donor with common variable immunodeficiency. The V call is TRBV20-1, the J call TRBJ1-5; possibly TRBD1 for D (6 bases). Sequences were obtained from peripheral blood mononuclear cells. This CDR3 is CSARPPGGNQPQHF. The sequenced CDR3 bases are TGCAGTGCTAGGCCCCCAGGGGGCAATCAGCCC.